This T cell receptor (beta chain) originates from a study of tumor-infiltrating lymphocytes in primary liver carcinoma. Across the study: Read depth, roughly 3.5 to 7.13 million productive TCRbeta reads, did not differ significantly between tissues.

With 0 bases clipped from V and 2 bases from J, the junction kept 5 bases outside the gene matches. The CDR3 is made up of 16 amino acids. Germline assignment: CDR1 SGHKS and CDR2 YYEKEE (reference sequence). Alongside blood RNA obtained from unsorted whole blood, germline DNA was also extracted. cDNA specific to TCR beta was made from around 470 ng of total RNA, with a constant-region primer employed for priming. Slightly modified ARM-PCR with three nested multiplex PCR rounds yielded TCR beta libraries. Investigators reported that the first two PCR rounds, at about 11 cycles each, used TRBV1-TRBV30 forward primers with a C-beta reverse primer. TCRdb recomputed calls from the multiplex PCR reads with MiXCR, one row per CDR3 protein. The sample holds approximately 340,000 distinct CDR3 sequences, approximately 64% seen once.

This clonotype originated in a man aged 35-49 years with primary liver carcinoma and hepatitis B virus infection. V is TRBV5-5 and J is TRBJ2-5, with 9 positions matching TRBD2. Input material: peripheral blood. The CDR3: CASSLELAGSQETQYF. In nucleotides, the CDR3 is TGTGCCAGCAGCTTGGAACTAGCGGGTTCACAAGAGACCCAGTACTTC. Full variable domain (outside the CDR3, taken from reference TRBV5-5 and TRBJ2-5): DAGVTQSPTHLIKTRGQQVTLRCSPISGHKSVSWYQQVLGQGPQFIFQYYEKEERGRGNFPDRFSARQFPNYSSELNVNALLLGDSALYLCASSLELAGSQETQYFGPGTRLLVL.